The entry that follows covers one T cell receptor beta chain sequence. Specified time point: patch test 3, about 24 weeks after DPC sensitization. This sample's treatment: therapeutic diphenylcyclopropenone sensitization with weekly scalp DPC. V lost 5 bases and J lost 6; bases outside the gene matches: 12. This CDR3 has 15 amino acids. Germline V gene lookup returns CDR1 MDHEN and CDR2 SYDVKM. TCRdb fed the RACE reads into MiXCR, producing one record per CDR3 protein. The sample shows about 84,000 distinct CDR3 sequences, 9.5% to 14% of them seen only once. This entry is derived from a study of human T cells and chemical hapten exposure.

The rearrangement uses TRBV28 and TRBJ2-7; 8 bases fit TRBD2. The source is a woman aged 45-65 years with alopecia areata. Some clones in this sample may be carry-over from other donors' samples. The specimen was whole blood, collected in connection with sensitization to the hapten diphenylcyclopropenone (DPC). DNA of the CDR3: TGTGCCAGCAGTCCCTCGGGGGGGAGAGGGACCGAGCAGTACTTC. Translating it yields CASSPSGGRGTEQYF.